A selection of T cell receptor beta chains follows, all from one sample in a study of human T cells and chemical hapten exposure. TCRdb redid the calling of the RACE reads with MiXCR, one entry per CDR3 protein. The repertoire has about 90,000 distinct CDR3 sequences, around 9.9% of them found once; the top ten carry approximately 0.99%. Sequences were derived from whole blood, sampled in connection with sensitization to the hapten diphenylcyclopropenone (DPC). The source is a woman aged 30 to 39 with alopecia areata. Some clones in this sample may be carry-over from other donors' samples. The CDR3 runs from the conserved cysteine through the conserved F or W. Each record gives: clone size, D gene, V gene, J gene, CDR3 length, CDR3 DNA, CDR3 protein. A D gene is named only where the DNA matches it firmly. Rows may omit the clone size; those that give it use once, few, many or a size class.

many	TRBD1	TRBV25-1	TRBJ2-1	15	TGTGCCAGCAGTGAATCCACAGGGGCCTACAATGAGCAGTTCTTC	CASSESTGAYNEQFF
many	TRBD1	TRBV30	TRBJ2-3	15	TGTGCCTGGAGTGTGGGACAGGGGTATCCAGATACGCAGTATTTT	CAWSVGQGYPDTQYF
-	-	TRBV28	TRBJ2-5	13	TGTGCCAGCAGTTTTCGGCTTAAAGAGACCCAGTACTTC	CASSFRLKETQYF
many	-	TRBV23-1	TRBJ2-4	13	TGCGCCAGCAGTCATTCAGGGGAAAACATTCAGTACTTC	CASSHSGENIQYF
few	-	TRBV6-5	TRBJ2-3	15	TGTGCCAGCACGCCCGGGGACTCAAGCACAGATACGCAGTATTTT	CASTPGDSSTDTQYF
many	-	TRBV3-1	TRBJ2-3	16	TGTGCCAGCAGCCCATACGGGGCGTTGGCCGCAGATACGCAGTATTTT	CASSPYGALAADTQYF
-	-	TRBV11-2	TRBJ1-1	14	TGTGCCAGCAGCTTAGCAGGGTTCTTCACTAAAGCTTTCTTT	CASSLAGFFTKAFF
many	-	TRBV4-3	TRBJ1-4	16	TGCGCCAGCAGCCAAGATCGCCGGACAACTAATGAAAAACTGTTTTTT	CASSQDRRTTNEKLFF
-	TRBD2	TRBV7-6	TRBJ2-1	16	TGTGCCAGCAGCGCCTCTAGCGGGGGTTTTTACAATGAGCAGTTCTTC	CASSASSGGFYNEQFF
many	TRBD1	TRBV2	TRBJ2-5	14	TGTGCCAGCATCCCACAGGGGGCTGGAGAGACCCAGTACTTC	CASIPQGAGETQYF
many	TRBD1	TRBV7-9	TRBJ1-1	18	TGTGCCAGCAAAGACAGGGAGAGTAGGGAGTTTTTGAACACTGAAGCTTTCTTT	CASKDRESREFLNTEAFF
few	TRBD1	TRBV27	TRBJ1-5	13	TGTGCCAGCTTGACAGGGGTATGTCAGCCCCAGCATTTT	CASLTGVCQPQHF
many	-	TRBV12-3/TRBV12-4	TRBJ1-4	16	TGTGCCAGCAGTTTCGGGCAGGGTCGGATTAATGAAAAACTGTTTTTT	CASSFGQGRINEKLFF
many	TRBD1	TRBV12-3/TRBV12-4	TRBJ2-7	13	TGTGCCAGCAGTAAAGGGGGCACCTACGAGCAGTACTTC	CASSKGGTYEQYF
many	-	TRBV20-1	TRBJ1-4	13	TGCAGTGCTAGAGGGCAGGCGGGTGAAAAACTGTTTTTT	CSARGQAGEKLFF
many	-	TRBV4-1	TRBJ1-3	16	TGCGCCAGCAGCCAAGCGGGACGCCTCTCTGGAAACACCATATATTTT	CASSQAGRLSGNTIYF
-	-	TRBV28	TRBJ2-5	17	TGTGCCAGCAGCAAACAAGTTGCTAGCGCGAGCGGACGGACCCAGTACTTC	CASSKQVASASGRTQYF
many	-	TRBV2	TRBJ2-2	11	TGTGCCTCTAGGGGCACCGGGGAGCTGTTTTTT	CASRGTGELFF
many	-	TRBV7-3	TRBJ1-1	13	TGTGCCAGCAGCTTAACGAAAGAAACTGAAGCTTTCTTT	CASSLTKETEAFF
once	TRBD1	TRBV2	TRBJ2-5	12	TGTGCCAGCAGTTGGGACAGGGAGACCCAGTACTTC	CASSWDRETQYF
few	-	TRBV20-1	TRBJ2-3	14	TGCAGTGCTAGAGATCGTCGTGGTGTGGATACGCAGTATTTT	CSARDRRGVDTQYF
many	TRBD2	TRBV7-2	TRBJ2-3	16	TGTGCCAGCAGCCACACATTTAGCGGGGATACAGATACGCAGTATTTT	CASSHTFSGDTDTQYF
few	-	TRBV7-2	TRBJ2-1	16	TGTGCCAGCAAAATGTGGGGAGCCGGATCTGGGGATGAGCAGTTCTTC	CASKMWGAGSGDEQFF
many	TRBD1	TRBV7-9	TRBJ1-1	16	TGTGCCACCACGTTTGGATCAGGGGGCGCCGGGACTGAAGCTTTCTTT	CATTFGSGGAGTEAFF
few	TRBD1	TRBV20-1	TRBJ1-2	11	TGCAGTGCTAGTACAGGGGAAGGCTACACCTTC	CSASTGEGYTF
few	-	TRBV6-2/TRBV6-3	TRBJ2-1	11	TGTGCCAGCAGTCCCCGCCGGGAGCAGTTCTTC	CASSPRREQFF
few	-	TRBV4-1	TRBJ1-4	13	TGCGCCAGCAGCCCAGTAGGGGATGAAAAACTGTTTTTT	CASSPVGDEKLFF
-	-	TRBV6-2/TRBV6-3	TRBJ1-6	15	TGTGCCAGCAGTCGACGACAGGTGCAGAGTTCACCCCTCCACTTT	CASSRRQVQSSPLHF
many	-	TRBV7-9	TRBJ1-1	12	TGTGCCAGCAGCTTAGACAGGTATGAAGCTTTCTTT	CASSLDRYEAFF
many	TRBD1	TRBV24-1	TRBJ2-2	16	TGTGCCACCAGTGACCCGACAGGGGGCGAAACCGGGGAGCTGTTTTTT	CATSDPTGGETGELFF
-	-	TRBV20-1	TRBJ1-5	13	TGCAGTTCTGGGGACCTGGGGAATCAGCCCCAGCATTTT	CSSGDLGNQPQHF
few	-	TRBV5-1	TRBJ2-1	16	TGCGCCAGCAGCTTGGGTCAGGTTGGGCCTTACAATGAGCAGTTCTTC	CASSLGQVGPYNEQFF
few	-	TRBV28	TRBJ1-6	16	TGTGCCAGCAGTTTACCAGGGTTCGGGGCCTATTCACCCCTCCACTTT	CASSLPGFGAYSPLHF
many	-	TRBV6-2/TRBV6-3	TRBJ2-7	14	TGTGCCAGCACCCCGCGGGACGCATCCTACGAGCAGTACTTC	CASTPRDASYEQYF
few	-	TRBV7-2	TRBJ2-7	14	TGTGCCAGCAGCTCGAGGGACGGTTCCTACGAGCAGTACTTC	CASSSRDGSYEQYF
-	-	TRBV7-9	TRBJ1-4	14	TGTGCCAGCAGCTTATCAGGGGACGGGGAAAAACTGTTTTTT	CASSLSGDGEKLFF
many	-	TRBV29-1	TRBJ2-7	12	TGCAGCGTTGCGGACACCTCCTACGAGCAGTACTTC	CSVADTSYEQYF
-	TRBD1	TRBV10-3	TRBJ1-2	15	TGTGCCATCAGTGGCCAGGCGGGACAGGGGACTGGCTACACCTTC	CAISGQAGQGTGYTF
-	-	TRBV28	TRBJ2-7	16	TGTGCCAGCACCACGCCCCGGGGGGCAGCCTCCTACGAGCAGTACTTC	CASTTPRGAASYEQYF
-	-	TRBV7-8	TRBJ1-2	16	TGTGCCAGCAGGGGGAACCTGGGCGCCGCTAACTATGGCTACACCTTC	CASRGNLGAANYGYTF
-	-	TRBV7-9	TRBJ1-4	14	TGTGCCAGCAGCTCACCATTGCGTAATGAAAAACTGTTTTTT	CASSSPLRNEKLFF
many	-	TRBV11-2	TRBJ1-3	14	TGTGCCAGCAGCGCACAGTTCTCTGGAAACACCATATATTTT	CASSAQFSGNTIYF
many	TRBD1	TRBV7-9	TRBJ2-7	13	TGTGCCAGCAGCTTTGGACAGGGGTACGAGCAGTACTTC	CASSFGQGYEQYF
-	TRBD2	TRBV27	TRBJ2-5	16	TGTGCCAGCAGTTTAGATAGCGGGAGGGCGGAAGAGACCCAGTACTTC	CASSLDSGRAEETQYF
many	TRBD2	TRBV28	TRBJ2-7	13	TGTGCCAGCCGAACAGCGGGAGTTAATGAGCAGTACTTC	CASRTAGVNEQYF
few	-	TRBV10-2	TRBJ1-1	14	TGCGCCAGCAGTGAACCCGGGATGAACACTGAAGCTTTCTTT	CASSEPGMNTEAFF
once	-	TRBV20-1	TRBJ1-1	15	TGCAGTGCCAACGGCCCAAACGCCATGAACACTGAAGCTTTCTTT	CSANGPNAMNTEAFF
many	TRBD1	TRBV28	TRBJ2-3	16	TGTGCCAGCAGCCCATCGACAGGGTGGAGGCCAGATACGCAGTATTTT	CASSPSTGWRPDTQYF
many	-	TRBV20-1	TRBJ1-1	13	TGCAGTGCAAGGAAGTTGCCTCGTCCTGAAGCTTTCTTT	CSARKLPRPEAFF
-	-	TRBV10-3	TRBJ2-7	11	TGTGCCATCACCCAGGGTAACGAGCAGTACTTC	CAITQGNEQYF
medium-sized	-	TRBV10-2	TRBJ1-1	15	TGCGCCAGCAGTGCCTGGGACACGGGGAACACTGAAGCTTTCTTT	CASSAWDTGNTEAFF
-	-	TRBV28	TRBJ1-2	14	TGTGCCAGCAGTTTATTGCCAGGGCGGGAAGGCTACACCTTC	CASSLLPGREGYTF
many	TRBD1	TRBV28	TRBJ2-3	15	TGTGCCAGCAGTTTTTGGGCAGGGGGCGCCGGTACGCAGTATTTT	CASSFWAGGAGTQYF
many	-	TRBV7-2	TRBJ1-1	15	TGTGCCAGCAGCTTAGTATCAGGGGTTCGGGCTGAAGCTTTCTTT	CASSLVSGVRAEAFF